A selection of T cell receptor beta chains follows, all from one sample in a study of blood T cell repertoires in COVID-19. Some clones are missing from TCRdb's copy, which holds only in-frame ones; the method was immunoSEQ multiplex PCR. The repertoire holds approximately 300,000 clones, with approximately 92% as singletons. The sequenced sample consisted of PBMCs or T cells enriched from blood (not recorded which). These TCRs come from a woman in her thirties who had recovered from COVID-19. The CDR3 runs from the conserved cysteine through the conserved F or W. A D gene is named only where the DNA matches it firmly. Some rows mark clone size as missing; the rest say once, few, many or name a class of expanded clone.

D gene: NA
J gene: TRBJ2-7
clone size: NA
CDR3 length: 11
V gene: TRBV2
CDR3 protein: CASGAAAEQYF
CDR3 DNA: TGTGCCAGCGGGGCGGCAGCCGAGCAGTACTTC

D gene: TRBD2
J gene: TRBJ2-2
clone size: NA
CDR3 length: 17
V gene: TRBV9
CDR3 protein: CASSQDGGSGNTGELFF
CDR3 DNA: TGTGCCAGCAGCCAAGACGGCGGGAGTGGTAACACCGGGGAGCTGTTTTTT

D gene: NA
J gene: TRBJ2-6
clone size: NA
CDR3 length: 18
V gene: TRBV5-1
CDR3 protein: CASSLVGLYPSGANVLTF
CDR3 DNA: TGCGCCAGCAGCTTGGTGGGGCTCTACCCCTCTGGGGCCAACGTCCTGACTTTC

D gene: NA
J gene: TRBJ2-1
clone size: once
CDR3 length: 17
V gene: TRBV19
CDR3 protein: CASSIVPGEGGYNEQFF
CDR3 DNA: TGTGCCAGTAGTATAGTGCCCGGGGAGGGGGGCTACAATGAGCAGTTCTTC

D gene: TRBD1
J gene: TRBJ2-2
clone size: NA
CDR3 length: 16
V gene: TRBV15
CDR3 protein: CATSRDWDRGTGELFF
CDR3 DNA: TGTGCCACCAGCAGAGATTGGGACAGGGGCACCGGGGAGCTGTTTTTT

D gene: TRBD1
J gene: TRBJ2-7
clone size: NA
CDR3 length: 14
V gene: TRBV7-8
CDR3 protein: CASSLAHRGNEQYF
CDR3 DNA: TGTGCCAGCAGCCTTGCCCACAGGGGTAACGAGCAGTACTTC

D gene: TRBD1
J gene: TRBJ1-1
clone size: NA
CDR3 length: 15
V gene: TRBV18
CDR3 protein: CASSRDRGMNTEAFF
CDR3 DNA: TGTGCCAGCTCACGGGACAGGGGAATGAACACTGAAGCTTTCTTT

D gene: NA
J gene: TRBJ1-6
clone size: NA
CDR3 length: 14
V gene: TRBV5-1
CDR3 protein: CASSFGGANSPLHF
CDR3 DNA: TGCGCCAGCAGCTTTGGGGGCGCGAATTCACCCCTCCACTTT

D gene: TRBD1
J gene: TRBJ2-5
clone size: NA
CDR3 length: 17
V gene: TRBV4-3
CDR3 protein: CASSQYIRDREAETQYF
CDR3 DNA: TGCGCCAGCAGCCAATACATCCGGGACAGGGAGGCAGAGACCCAGTACTTC

D gene: NA
J gene: TRBJ2-7
clone size: NA
CDR3 length: 15
V gene: TRBV29-1
CDR3 protein: CSVQGGGTGHYEQYF
CDR3 DNA: TGCAGCGTTCAGGGGGGAGGGACAGGACACTACGAGCAGTACTTC

D gene: NA
J gene: TRBJ1-4
clone size: NA
CDR3 length: 16
V gene: TRBV15
CDR3 protein: CATSRTGATTNEKLFF
CDR3 DNA: TGTGCCACCAGCAGAACAGGAGCCACAACTAATGAAAAACTGTTTTTT

D gene: NA
J gene: TRBJ2-7
clone size: NA
CDR3 length: 14
V gene: TRBV5-5
CDR3 protein: CASSPEPSSYEQYF
CDR3 DNA: TGTGCCAGCAGCCCGGAGCCGAGCTCCTACGAGCAGTACTTC

D gene: NA
J gene: TRBJ1-2
clone size: NA
CDR3 length: 14
V gene: TRBV5-1
CDR3 protein: CASSLNRETYGYTF
CDR3 DNA: TGCGCCAGCAGCTTAAACAGAGAAACGTATGGCTACACCTTC

D gene: NA
J gene: TRBJ2-3
clone size: NA
CDR3 length: 14
V gene: TRBV7-2
CDR3 protein: CASSLRGTTDTQYF
CDR3 DNA: TGTGCCAGCAGCTTACGGGGGACCACAGATACGCAGTATTTT

D gene: NA
J gene: TRBJ1-4
clone size: NA
CDR3 length: 15
V gene: TRBV6-5
CDR3 protein: CASSYSGGSNEKLFF
CDR3 DNA: TGTGCCAGCAGTTACTCCGGGGGGTCTAATGAAAAACTGTTTTTT

D gene: NA
J gene: TRBJ2-3
clone size: NA
CDR3 length: 14
V gene: TRBV11-3
CDR3 protein: CASSLGQWGNTQYF
CDR3 DNA: TGTGCCAGCAGCTTAGGACAGTGGGGCAATACGCAGTATTTT

D gene: TRBD2
J gene: TRBJ2-7
clone size: NA
CDR3 length: 13
V gene: TRBV24-1
CDR3 protein: CATGSGSSYEQYF
CDR3 DNA: TGTGCCACCGGGAGCGGGAGTAGCTACGAGCAGTACTTC

D gene: TRBD2
J gene: TRBJ2-3
clone size: NA
CDR3 length: 16
V gene: TRBV15
CDR3 protein: CATSRGEGLSTDTQYF
CDR3 DNA: TGTGCCACCAGCAGAGGGGAGGGCCTGAGCACAGATACGCAGTATTTT

D gene: TRBD2
J gene: TRBJ2-1
clone size: NA
CDR3 length: 16
V gene: TRBV7-9
CDR3 protein: CASKPGPAGGYNEQFF
CDR3 DNA: TGTGCCAGCAAGCCAGGCCCAGCGGGAGGGTACAATGAGCAGTTCTTC

D gene: TRBD2
J gene: TRBJ2-6
clone size: once
CDR3 length: 18
V gene: TRBV15
CDR3 protein: CATSRGGGDYSGANVLTF
CDR3 DNA: TGTGCCACCAGCAGAGGGGGCGGGGACTACTCTGGGGCCAACGTCCTGACTTTC

D gene: TRBD1
J gene: TRBJ2-7
clone size: NA
CDR3 length: 16
V gene: TRBV7-8
CDR3 protein: CASSHRIGTGVNEQYF
CDR3 DNA: TGTGCCAGCAGCCACCGGATCGGGACAGGGGTCAACGAGCAGTACTTC

D gene: TRBD2
J gene: TRBJ2-5
clone size: NA
CDR3 length: 15
V gene: TRBV5-1
CDR3 protein: CASRPPAGGFETQYF
CDR3 DNA: TGCGCCAGCAGGCCCCCAGCGGGAGGTTTTGAGACCCAGTACTTC

D gene: NA
J gene: TRBJ1-2
clone size: NA
CDR3 length: 13
V gene: TRBV3-1/TRBV3-2
CDR3 protein: CASPPTNCAGYTF
CDR3 DNA: TGTGCCAGCCCCCCAACGAATTGTGCGGGCTACACCTTC

D gene: TRBD1
J gene: TRBJ2-5
clone size: NA
CDR3 length: 14
V gene: TRBV27
CDR3 protein: CASRSYRGVETQYF
CDR3 DNA: TGTGCCAGCAGGAGTTACAGGGGAGTGGAGACCCAGTACTTC

D gene: NA
J gene: TRBJ2-7
clone size: NA
CDR3 length: 14
V gene: TRBV5-1
CDR3 protein: CASSLAEGIYEQYF
CDR3 DNA: TGCGCCAGCAGCTTGGCCGAGGGAATCTACGAGCAGTACTTC

D gene: NA
J gene: TRBJ2-3
clone size: NA
CDR3 length: 16
V gene: TRBV5-1
CDR3 protein: CASSLGSDSSTDTQYF
CDR3 DNA: TGCGCCAGCAGCTTGGGTTCTGACTCTAGCACAGATACGCAGTATTTT

D gene: TRBD2
J gene: TRBJ2-7
clone size: NA
CDR3 length: 17
V gene: TRBV28
CDR3 protein: CASSPGLAGTSGIPTYF
CDR3 DNA: TGTGCCAGCAGTCCGGGTTTAGCCGGGACTAGCGGGATCCCTACATACTTC

D gene: TRBD1
J gene: TRBJ1-6
clone size: NA
CDR3 length: 16
V gene: TRBV28
CDR3 protein: CASSALGQGVNSPLHF
CDR3 DNA: TGTGCCAGCAGCGCCCTAGGGCAGGGGGTAAATTCACCCCTCCACTTT

D gene: NA
J gene: TRBJ2-2
clone size: NA
CDR3 length: 17
V gene: TRBV9
CDR3 protein: CASSVVEGPLNTGELFF
CDR3 DNA: TGTGCCAGCAGCGTAGTGGAGGGCCCCCTCAACACCGGGGAGCTGTTTTTT

D gene: NA
J gene: TRBJ2-7
clone size: NA
CDR3 length: 21
V gene: TRBV6-2/TRBV6-3
CDR3 protein: CASSYSFNYRVRDSQIYEQYF
CDR3 DNA: TGTGCCAGCAGTTACTCCTTTAATTACCGGGTCCGAGACAGCCAAATCTACGAGCAGTACTTC

D gene: NA
J gene: TRBJ1-2
clone size: NA
CDR3 length: 11
V gene: TRBV20-1
CDR3 protein: CSARSDYGYTF
CDR3 DNA: TGCAGTGCTAGATCCGACTATGGCTACACCTTC

D gene: NA
J gene: TRBJ2-7
clone size: NA
CDR3 length: 15
V gene: TRBV5-1
CDR3 protein: CASSTWVGQGSEQYF
CDR3 DNA: TGCGCCAGCAGCACCTGGGTGGGCCAGGGAAGCGAGCAGTACTTC

D gene: TRBD1
J gene: TRBJ1-1
clone size: NA
CDR3 length: 14
V gene: TRBV9
CDR3 protein: CASSSRTGDTEAFF
CDR3 DNA: TGTGCCAGCAGCTCAAGGACAGGGGACACTGAAGCTTTCTTT

D gene: NA
J gene: TRBJ2-3
clone size: NA
CDR3 length: 16
V gene: TRBV7-2
CDR3 protein: CASSLTRGLSTDTQYF
CDR3 DNA: TGTGCCAGCAGCCTTACTCGGGGACTCAGCACAGATACGCAGTATTTT

D gene: TRBD2
J gene: TRBJ2-1
clone size: NA
CDR3 length: 13
V gene: TRBV2
CDR3 protein: CASSRQRGNEQFF
CDR3 DNA: TGTGCCAGCAGTCGGCAGCGGGGCAATGAGCAGTTCTTC

D gene: NA
J gene: TRBJ2-7
clone size: NA
CDR3 length: 14
V gene: TRBV7-8
CDR3 protein: CASRIRDNSYEQYF
CDR3 DNA: TGTGCCAGCAGGATCCGGGACAACTCCTACGAGCAGTACTTC

D gene: TRBD1
J gene: TRBJ1-6
clone size: NA
CDR3 length: 14
V gene: TRBV15
CDR3 protein: CATSRRTGNSPLHF
CDR3 DNA: TGTGCCACCAGCAGACGGACAGGGAATTCACCCCTCCACTTT

D gene: NA
J gene: TRBJ2-1
clone size: NA
CDR3 length: 12
V gene: TRBV11-2
CDR3 protein: CASSLQGNEQFF
CDR3 DNA: TGTGCCAGCAGCCTACAGGGAAATGAGCAGTTCTTC

D gene: TRBD2
J gene: TRBJ2-3
clone size: NA
CDR3 length: 20
V gene: TRBV27
CDR3 protein: CASSFLWSGLAGGSTDTQYF
CDR3 DNA: TGTGCCAGCAGTTTCCTGTGGTCGGGACTAGCGGGAGGTAGCACAGATACGCAGTATTTT

D gene: TRBD1
J gene: TRBJ1-1
clone size: NA
CDR3 length: 15
V gene: TRBV19
CDR3 protein: CASSSQGAMNTEAFF
CDR3 DNA: TGTGCCAGTAGTTCCCAGGGGGCTATGAACACTGAAGCTTTCTTT

D gene: TRBD1
J gene: TRBJ1-2
clone size: NA
CDR3 length: 15
V gene: TRBV4-1
CDR3 protein: CASSQSGTGVYGYTF
CDR3 DNA: TGCGCCAGCAGCCAATCCGGGACAGGGGTGTATGGCTACACCTTC

D gene: TRBD1
J gene: TRBJ2-7
clone size: NA
CDR3 length: 14
V gene: TRBV19
CDR3 protein: CASRVGTGGYEQYF
CDR3 DNA: TGTGCCAGTAGAGTTGGGACAGGGGGCTACGAGCAGTACTTC

D gene: NA
J gene: TRBJ1-2
clone size: NA
CDR3 length: 14
V gene: TRBV28
CDR3 protein: CASSSRTFPYGYTF
CDR3 DNA: TGTGCCAGCAGTTCGCGCACTTTTCCATATGGCTACACCTTC

D gene: NA
J gene: TRBJ2-5
clone size: NA
CDR3 length: 12
V gene: TRBV6-2/TRBV6-3
CDR3 protein: CASSYSRETQYF
CDR3 DNA: TGTGCCAGCAGTTACTCGAGGGAGACCCAGTACTTC

D gene: NA
J gene: TRBJ1-3
clone size: NA
CDR3 length: 17
V gene: TRBV12-2
CDR3 protein: CASRLGGGQIYRNTIYF
CDR3 DNA: TGTGCAAGTCGCTTAGGAGGGGGTCAAATTTACCGTAACACCATATATTTT

D gene: NA
J gene: TRBJ1-5
clone size: NA
CDR3 length: 15
V gene: TRBV20-1
CDR3 protein: CSASPSGGRFGPQHF
CDR3 DNA: TGCAGTGCTAGTCCTTCTGGTGGGCGATTCGGGCCCCAGCATTTT

D gene: NA
J gene: TRBJ2-7
clone size: NA
CDR3 length: 13
V gene: TRBV7-6
CDR3 protein: CASSLTGQSEQYF
CDR3 DNA: TGTGCCAGCAGCTTAACCGGACAGTCCGAGCAGTACTTC

D gene: TRBD1
J gene: TRBJ2-1
clone size: NA
CDR3 length: 14
V gene: TRBV3-1/TRBV3-2
CDR3 protein: CATLGTGLRNEQFF
CDR3 DNA: TGTGCCACGCTAGGGACAGGGCTTAGGAATGAGCAGTTCTTC

D gene: NA
J gene: TRBJ1-4
clone size: NA
CDR3 length: 13
V gene: TRBV28
CDR3 protein: CASKGGENEKLFF
CDR3 DNA: TGTGCCAGCAAGGGGGGGGAGAATGAAAAACTGTTTTTT

D gene: NA
J gene: TRBJ1-3
clone size: NA
CDR3 length: 13
V gene: TRBV6-5
CDR3 protein: CASSYVPGDTIYF
CDR3 DNA: TGTGCCAGCAGTTACGTTCCTGGAGACACCATATATTTT

D gene: TRBD1
J gene: TRBJ2-7
clone size: NA
CDR3 length: 16
V gene: TRBV28
CDR3 protein: CASSSSLGQGPYEQYF
CDR3 DNA: TGTGCCAGCAGTTCCAGCCTTGGACAGGGTCCCTACGAGCAGTACTTC

D gene: NA
J gene: TRBJ1-1
clone size: NA
CDR3 length: 14
V gene: TRBV6-5
CDR3 protein: CASSYLQGNTEAFF
CDR3 DNA: TGTGCCAGCAGTTACCTACAGGGGAACACTGAAGCTTTCTTT

D gene: NA
J gene: TRBJ2-7
clone size: NA
CDR3 length: 14
V gene: TRBV3-1/TRBV3-2
CDR3 protein: CASSLVSGSTEQYF
CDR3 DNA: TGTGCCAGCAGCCTGGTAAGCGGTAGTACCGAGCAGTACTTC

D gene: NA
J gene: TRBJ1-1
clone size: once
CDR3 length: 13
V gene: TRBV10-3
CDR3 protein: CAISGSGGTEAFF
CDR3 DNA: TGTGCCATCAGTGGCTCCGGGGGCACTGAAGCTTTCTTT

D gene: TRBD1
J gene: TRBJ2-1
clone size: NA
CDR3 length: 15
V gene: TRBV11-3
CDR3 protein: CASRPGQGGNSEQFF
CDR3 DNA: TGTGCCAGCAGACCCGGACAGGGTGGGAACAGTGAGCAGTTCTTC

D gene: NA
J gene: TRBJ1-3
clone size: NA
CDR3 length: 14
V gene: TRBV3-1/TRBV3-2
CDR3 protein: CASSPTVSGNTIYF
CDR3 DNA: TGTGCCAGCAGCCCGACAGTGTCTGGAAACACCATATATTTT

D gene: NA
J gene: TRBJ2-7
clone size: NA
CDR3 length: 13
V gene: TRBV14
CDR3 protein: CASSQVGTHEQYF
CDR3 DNA: TGTGCCAGCAGCCAAGTCGGTACGCACGAGCAGTACTTC